A single sample is the source of the 30 T cell receptor beta chains below, sequenced in a study of early T cells in non-severe SARS-CoV-2 infection (dated by TCRdb to the early 2020s). The library was obtained by 5' RACE. Sequencing was carried out with a NextSeq 500. In-frame beta chains were kept once TCRdb had trimmed the public reads at Q25 with fastp and called clones with MiXCR. All rows with the same CDR3 protein become a single entry with the most common DNA and genes. The sample table lists about 33,000 distinct CDR3 sequences, 3% to 4% of them with a count of one. Over 8% of the sample goes to the ten largest clones. The sequencing sample was made of whole blood. Every receptor here comes from an adult who was a healthcare worker with PCR-confirmed SARS-CoV-2 infection or an uninfected control (not recorded which).

The sample holds a few counts of this clonotype. The V gene is TRBV27, the J gene TRBJ1-1; 7 bases agree with TRBD1. The CDR3 loop spans 14 amino acids. The V gene end was trimmed by 2 bases and the J gene end by 5 bases; junction bases not matched to a gene: 5. Germline V CDR1 and CDR2: MNHEY, SMNVEV (reference sequence). CDR3 protein: CASSLATGRTEAFF. CDR3 nucleotides: TGTGCCAGCAGTTTAGCGACAGGGAGGACTGAAGCTTTCTTT.

Ten or more counts support this clonotype. The chain uses TRBV18 and TRBJ1-5, with TRBD1 as a possible D gene (5 bases). V was shortened by 4 bases and J by 5 bases, with 9 bases between the two germline ends. The CDR3 covers 13 residues. Germline V gene data show CDR1 as KGHSH and CDR2 as LQKENI. CDR3 sequence reads: CASSLQQDQPQHF. The CDR3 DNA reads as TGTGCCAGCTCACTACAACAGGATCAGCCCCAGCATTTT.

Points on this clonotype: This may be a read error: a much more frequent sequence differs by one nucleotide. J is TRBJ2-7 and V is TRBV5-1; D gene uncertain. CDR1 is SGHRS, CDR2 YFSETQ, per germline. The length of the CDR3 is 14 residues. This CDR3 is CTSSLAPDLYEQYF. CDR3 DNA sequence: TGCACCAGCAGCTTGGCCCCGGATCTCTACGAGCAGTACTTC.

This clonotype came up many times. The rearrangement links TRBV11-3 to TRBJ2-3; TRBD2 agrees at 15 bases. Germline-derived CDR1 and CDR2 are SGHNT and YENEEA. V shed 4 bases and J 2 bases; nucleotides not matched to a gene: 4. The length of the CDR3 is 17 residues. CDR3 sequence: CASSSGLAGGPTDTQYF. The CDR3 region has the DNA TGTGCCAGCAGCTCGGGACTAGCGGGAGGCCCCACAGATACGCAGTATTTT.

This clonotype was detected ten times or more. The rearrangement uses TRBV19 and TRBJ2-1, with TRBD1 matching over 8 bases. This CDR3 is 15 amino acids long. V shed 3 bases and J 6 bases; nucleotides not matched to a gene: 7. Germline V gene sequence: CDR1 LNHDA, CDR2 SQIVND (reference sequence). CDR3 protein: CASSISGQVANEQFF. The DNA for the CDR3 is TGTGCCAGTAGTATCTCGGGACAGGTGGCCAATGAGCAGTTCTTC.

This clonotype came up many times. CDR3 loop: CASSLATTSKQETQYF. For the CDR3, the DNA is TGCGCCAGCAGCTTGGCAACGACTAGCAAACAAGAGACCCAGTACTTC. V is TRBV5-1 and J is TRBJ2-5; 7 bases match TRBD2. CDR3 length equals 16 residues. V shed 0 bases, J shed 2 bases, and the junction held 7 bases outside the gene matches. Germline V lookup: CDR1 SGHRS, CDR2 YFSETQ.

This clonotype occurred many times. The CDR3 loop reads CSAKSGRVNTEAFF. The CDR3 coding sequence is TGCAGTGCGAAATCAGGGCGCGTGAACACTGAAGCTTTCTTT. This chain connects TRBV20-1 to TRBJ1-1; perhaps TRBD1 as D (5 bases). CDR3 length equals 14 residues. Germline V gene sequence: CDR1 DFQATT, CDR2 SNEGSKA (reference sequence). V was trimmed by 6 bases and J by 0 bases, leaving 14 bases between them.

A few counts support this clonotype. The chain has TRBV27 and TRBJ2-1; TRBD2 aligns across 11 bases. Germline CDR1 reads MNHEY; CDR2 reads SMNVEV (reference sequence). V lost 3 bases, J lost 8 bases, and 3 bases stayed unmatched. The CDR3 length is 14 residues. CDR3 residues: CASSFTSGRDEQFF. CDR3 DNA sequence: TGTGCCAGCAGTTTTACTAGCGGGAGAGATGAGCAGTTCTTC.

This chain connects TRBV5-1 to TRBJ2-3, with D perhaps matching TRBD2 (5 bases). CDR1 and CDR2 (germline): SGHRS, YFSETQ. CDR3 size: 17 residues. Trimming took off 0 bases at V and 1 base at J, with 15 bases between the two ends. The CDR3 DNA reads TGCGCCAGCAGCTTGGGGCGTAAAACGGAGGGCACAGATACGCAGTATTTT. The encoded protein is CASSLGRKTEGTDTQYF.

There are a few counts of this clonotype. V gene TRBV4-3 combines with J gene TRBJ2-7, with no clear D. V was shortened by 4 bases and J by 5 bases, with 12 bases between the two germline ends. Germline V gives CDR1 LGHNA, CDR2 YSLEER. The CDR3 is 13 amino acids. CDR3 sequence reads: CASSPRTADEQYF. For the CDR3, the DNA is TGCGCCAGCAGCCCCCGGACGGCGGACGAGCAGTACTTC.

There are a few counts of this clonotype. The V gene is TRBV24-1, the J gene TRBJ2-3; TRBD1 matches at 7 bases. The CDR3 sequence is 14 residues long. With V trimmed by 4 bases and J by 4 bases, 4 bases remained unmatched. Germline V lookup: CDR1 KGHDR, CDR2 SFDVKD. For the CDR3, the DNA is TGTGCCACCAGTGAAGGGGGCGCCCCAGATACGCAGTATTTT. This sequence encodes CATSEGGAPDTQYF.

This clonotype was seen ten or more times. The gene calls are TRBV11-2 and TRBJ2-1; 13 bases are a match to TRBD2. This CDR3 comprises 16 residues. Germline V lookup: CDR1 SGHAT, CDR2 FQNNGV. With 0 bases clipped from V and 12 bases from J, the junction kept 8 bases outside the gene matches. This chain's CDR3 is CASSLDGLAGVNWQFF. The CDR3 DNA reads as TGTGCCAGCAGCTTAGATGGACTAGCGGGAGTAAACTGGCAGTTCTTC.

This clonotype is labeled medium-sized. This chain connects TRBV6-5 to TRBJ1-1, with 8 bases that match TRBD1. Germline V lookup: CDR1 MNHEY, CDR2 SVGAGI. The CDR3 covers 12 residues. Trimming removed 4 bases from V and 11 bases from J; junction bases left unmatched: 6. CDR3 sequence (DNA): TGTGCCAGCAGTTCCGGACAGGGTCAGGCTTTCTTT. Translation: CASSSGQGQAFF.

V is TRBV7-9 and J is TRBJ2-7; perhaps TRBD1 as D (6 bases). Germline V gene lookup returns CDR1 SEHNR and CDR2 FQNEAQ (reference sequence). Trimming stripped 2 bases from V and 3 bases from J, with 14 bases between. The CDR3 sequence is 15 residues long. The CDR3: CASSLFSGVHYEQYF. CDR3 in DNA: TGTGCCAGCAGCTTATTTTCAGGGGTCCACTACGAGCAGTACTTC.

This clonotype was picked up many times. The V call is TRBV5-6, the J call TRBJ2-7; a possible D gene is TRBD2 (6 bases). Trimming pared 4 bases from V and 3 bases from J, leaving 14 bases between. CDR1 SGHDT and CDR2 YYEEEE come from the germline V gene. The CDR3 runs to 14 residues. The CDR3 region has the DNA TGTGCCAGCAGCCTGACTGGCGGGGTCTACGAGCAGTACGTC. Translating it yields CASSLTGGVYEQYV.

The chain recombines TRBV7-2 with TRBJ1-6; TRBD1 might be the D (6 bases). CDR1 is SGHTA, CDR2 FQGNSA, per germline. This CDR3 is 14 amino acids long. V lost 8 bases to trimming and J lost 9 bases, with 17 bases between them. CDR3 in amino acids: CASLPIQGGSPLHF. Here the CDR3 DNA reads TGTGCCAGCCTACCGATACAGGGTGGTTCACCCCTCCACTTT.

This clonotype was counted a few times. V is TRBV7-6 and J is TRBJ2-2, with D perhaps matching TRBD1 (8 bases). Germline V CDR1 and CDR2: SGHVS, FNYEAQ. There are 19 residues in the CDR3. V gave up 5 bases and J gave up 2 bases, with 24 bases separating them. CDR3 residues: CASSHISGTGLPNTGELFF. In DNA, the CDR3 is TGTGCCAGCAGCCACATAAGCGGGACAGGCTTACCAAACACCGGGGAGCTGTTTTTT.

Many counts were recorded for this clonotype. This sequence joins TRBV20-1 and TRBJ2-5, with 14 bases lining up with TRBD2. This CDR3 is 14 amino acids long. V was clipped by 4 bases and J by 4 bases; unmatched bases: 2. From germline, CDR1 is DFQATT and CDR2 SNEGSKA (reference sequence). In DNA form, the CDR3 reads TGCAGTGCTAAGGGACTAGCGGGAGCAGAGACCCAGTACTTC. Its protein product is CSAKGLAGAETQYF.

This clonotype turned up a few times. The chain's CDR3 is CASSETVISNQPQHF. Here the CDR3 DNA reads TGTGCCAGCAGTGAGACAGTGATTAGCAATCAGCCCCAGCATTTT. V gene TRBV6-1 combines with J gene TRBJ1-5; maybe TRBD1 (5 bases). V was shortened by 3 bases and J by 0 bases, with 9 bases between the two germline ends. Germline assignment: CDR1 MNHNS and CDR2 SASEGT. The CDR3 length is 15 residues.

This clonotype was picked up many times. This CDR3 reads CASSLNLRQDSYNEQFF. CDR3 DNA: TGTGCCAGCAGTTTAAATTTGCGACAGGACTCCTACAATGAGCAGTTCTTC. V and J are TRBV12-3 or TRBV12-4 and TRBJ2-1; perhaps TRBD1 as D (6 bases). V lost 2 bases, J lost 0 bases, and 14 bases lay in between. This CDR3 region has 17 residues.

This clonotype was detected ten times or more. The rearrangement links TRBV7-6 to TRBJ2-7; 10 bases agree with TRBD1. Germline-derived CDR1 and CDR2 are SGHVS and FNYEAQ. The CDR3 extends over 19 amino acids. The junction had 18 bases not matched to a gene; V was cut back by 5 bases and J by 2 bases. CDR3 nucleotide sequence: TGTGCCAGCAGCGTTCTGGACAGGGGGGCCCAAGTCTTTACCTACGAGCAGTACTTC. Amino acid sequence: CASSVLDRGAQVFTYEQYF. The full variable domain, with the rest looked up from reference TRBV7-6 and TRBJ2-7, is GAGVSQSPRYKVTKRGQDVALRCDPISGHVSLYWYRQALGQGPEFLTYFNYEAQQDKSGLPNDRFSAERPEGSISTLTIQRTEQRDSAMYRCASSVLDRGAQVFTYEQYFGPGTRLTVT.

This clonotype has a count of ten or more. V usage is TRBV6-2 or TRBV6-3 and J usage is TRBJ1-6; the match to TRBD1 covers 10 bases. Unmatched junction bases numbered 2, after V lost 0 bases and J lost 9 bases. CDR3 length equals 15 residues. CDR1 and CDR2 from the germline V gene are MNHEY and SVGEGT. The CDR3 DNA reads as TGTGCCAGCAGTTACTCGGGACAGGGGAGTTCACCCCTCCACTTT. Protein product: CASSYSGQGSSPLHF.

There are many counts of this clonotype. The rearrangement links TRBV3-1 to TRBJ2-1; D remains ambiguous. Germline V gene data show CDR1 as LGHDT and CDR2 as YNNKEL (reference sequence). This CDR3 is built from 16 residues. Trimming pared 6 bases from V and 6 bases from J, leaving 21 bases between. The CDR3 nucleotides are TGTGCCAGCAGATACCACTCAGCGCCTCCGGGCAATGAGCAGTTCTTC. Translated: CASRYHSAPPGNEQFF.

In its sample, this clonotype was seen a few times. V usage is TRBV28 and J usage is TRBJ2-3; 8 bases fit TRBD2. Per germline, CDR1 MDHEN and CDR2 SYDVKM. V lost 6 bases and J lost 3; bases outside the gene matches: 11. This CDR3 is built from 16 residues. CDR3 protein: CASSTWAGGETDTQYF. The CDR3 bases are TGTGCCAGCAGCACCTGGGCGGGAGGAGAGACAGATACGCAGTATTTT. Full variable domain (rest looked up from reference TRBV28 and TRBJ2-3): DVKVTQSSRYLVKRTGEKVFLECVQDMDHENMFWYRQDPGLGLRLIYFSYDVKMKEKGDIPEGYSVSREKKERFSLILESASTNQTSMYLCASSTWAGGETDTQYFGPGTRLTVL.

This clonotype was recorded a few times. The chain carries TRBV3-1 and TRBJ1-1; TRBD1 aligns across 7 bases. J was trimmed by 4 bases and V by 1 base; bases with no gene match: 6. The length of the CDR3 is 15 residues. Germline CDR1 is LGHDT and CDR2 is YNNKEL (reference sequence). The CDR3 DNA sequence: TGTGCCAGCAGCCAAGTTCGACAGGGAGGCACTGAAGCTTTCTTT. Amino acids: CASSQVRQGGTEAFF. Full variable domain (rest looked up from reference TRBV3-1 and TRBJ1-1): DTAVSQTPKYLVTQMGNDKSIKCEQNLGHDTMYWYKQDSKKFLKIMFSYNNKELIINETVPNRFSPKSPDKAHLNLHINSLELGDSAVYFCASSQVRQGGTEAFFGQGTRLTVV.

This clonotype was detected ten times or more. This rearrangement joins TRBV20-1 to TRBJ1-6; no firm D call. The CDR3 is made up of 15 amino acids. Germline CDR1 DFQATT, CDR2 SNEGSKA (reference sequence). The V end lost 6 bases, the J end lost 5 bases, and 17 bases lay between the germline ends. The CDR3 DNA follows: TGCAGTGCCCCAGACAAACATTTAAATAATTCACCCCTCCACTTT. Translating it yields CSAPDKHLNNSPLHF.

This chain uses TRBV7-2 with TRBJ2-7; D might be TRBD1 or TRBD2, each matching 6 bases. The CDR3 is 14 amino acids. Trimming removed 3 bases at V and 1 base at J, with 10 bases between. In germline, CDR1 is SGHTA, CDR2 FQGNSA. The CDR3 bases are TGTGCCAGCAGCTTGGGGGCGGGATCCTACGAGCAGTACGTC. It translates to CASSLGAGSYEQYV.

In this sample, this clonotype turned up a few times. This chain joins TRBV28 and TRBJ2-3; maybe TRBD2 (5 bases). Germline V gives CDR1 MDHEN, CDR2 SYDVKM. The CDR3 is 13 residues long. V lost 6 bases and J lost 3, with 10 bases in between. For the CDR3, the DNA is TGTGCCAGCAGGTCCGGACTTACAGATACGCAGTATTTT. Amino acid sequence: CASRSGLTDTQYF. The full variable domain, rest sourced from reference TRBV28 and TRBJ2-3, is DVKVTQSSRYLVKRTGEKVFLECVQDMDHENMFWYRQDPGLGLRLIYFSYDVKMKEKGDIPEGYSVSREKKERFSLILESASTNQTSMYLCASRSGLTDTQYFGPGTRLTVL.

This clonotype has at least ten counts. The chain employs TRBV5-1 and TRBJ1-5, with 9 bases identical to TRBD1. Trimming removed 1 base from V and 5 bases from J; junction bases left unmatched: 1. The germline CDR1 and CDR2 sequences are SGHRS and YFSETQ. This CDR3 has 14 residues. The CDR3 sequence is CASSLRTGDQPQHF. CDR3 sequence (DNA): TGCGCCAGCAGCTTGCGGACAGGGGATCAGCCCCAGCATTTT.

This clonotype showed up many times. V and J are TRBV29-1 and TRBJ2-6, with D hard to call. V lost 4 bases and J lost 0, with 10 bases in between. The germline V gene encodes CDR1 SQVTM and CDR2 ANQGSEA. The CDR3 contains 15 residues. CDR3 sequence (DNA): TGCAGCGTTGTACTTCGCGGCTCTGGGGCCAACGTCCTGACTTTC. Encoded protein: CSVVLRGSGANVLTF.